This T cell receptor beta chain was sequenced for a study of cytomegalovirus exposure and HLA in healthy donors (dated by TCRdb to 2015 to 2018). General notes on the study: According to an earlier analysis of a few hundred of the donors, about 190 million T cells yielded approximately 120 million unique TCR beta sequences and 276 Gb of sequence data. Donor age, sex, ethnicity and CMV serostatus were collected together with the repertoire data. To predict cytomegalovirus infection status, the study combined high-throughput TCR immunosequencing, statistical association of individual TCRs with disease status, and machine learning. A later analysis re-examined previously published TCR beta repertoires from roughly 720 donors and added high-resolution HLA genotyping to investigate patterns of TCR occurrence. Among 350 to 400 genotyped donors of the cohort, an average of roughly 240,000 unique TCR beta nucleotide sequences were sequenced per donor, roughly a sixth of them non-productive. A few DR-DQ haplotypes were handled as single units for association and clustering because linkage in the cohort was strong. A later genetic analysis used genome-wide SNP genotypes for about 65% of the roughly 670 donors, treating that subset as a discovery cohort. Besides the first cohort of around 670 subjects, a separate validation cohort made up of over 95 different subjects was used. All discovery cohort repertoires had been generated using a single sequencing platform. Rather than drawing on any new phenotypic data, the later analysis identified candidate immune exposures from TCR beta sequences and the way those sequences occurred across donors. The genetic ancestry cluster associated with self-reported Caucasian donors included roughly 84% of the roughly 360 genotyped donors. The study profiled the T cell repertoires of about 640 subjects by immunosequencing and related them to cytomegalovirus serostatus. Roughly 290 gigabases of sequencing data and around 80 million unique TCR sequences made up an early release that covered approximately 700 HLA-typed donors. An earlier analysis of 450 to 750 of the donors used high-throughput TCR beta sequencing to judge whether each TCR beta V gene segment behaved as functional or pseudogenic. The number of donors typed differed by locus, with about 620-630 for A, B, C, DRB1 and DQB1, roughly 520 for DQA1, about 610 for DPA1, and under 490 for DPB1. Class I and class II HLA loci were covered by the typing at four-digit resolution. The study aimed to test whether cataloging public T cell receptors could reveal signatures of past pathogen exposure.

About this clone: It lacks a known antigen. A junction end diverges from the germline sequence, so it may reflect a read error. The same CDR3 arises from other DNA sequences in this sample as well.

Library prep was done by the immunoSEQ multiplex PCR assay. For the multiplex PCR, a mixture combining 60 forward primers for TCR Vbeta segments and 13 reverse primers for TCR Jbeta segments was used. The CDR3 region of rearranged TCR beta genes was amplified from genomic DNA with a multiplex PCR assay. On the Illumina HiSeq System, the amplified TCR beta libraries were sequenced as 87-base-pair reads. Concerning the study's data processing: In a later analysis, around 80 million unique TCR beta chains were counted across the roughly 610 repertoires, and some 10 million of these chains were shared by at least two donors. Raw reads were error-corrected and collapsed into unique sequences with a nearest-neighbor algorithm that merged closely related sequences to remove PCR and sequencing errors. To assign V, D and J gene segments, CDR3 sequences were aligned to IMGT reference sequences. For a sequence to be retained, at least a six-nucleotide match to both a V gene segment and a J gene segment was required. Rearrangements were called productive when the CDR3 lacked stop codons and stayed in frame with V and J; all others were non-productive. CDR3 was defined by IMGT convention, running from the second conserved V-encoded cysteine to the conserved J-encoded phenylalanine. In an earlier analysis of approximately 500 of the donors, sequences lacking an unambiguous match to a single V gene segment were excluded. An earlier analysis of a few hundred of the donors classified V segments as functional when productive rearrangements were above 56.7% and as segregating when the standard deviation between donors was above 5%. A statistical classification framework was built for diagnosing cytomegalovirus status from the catalog of TCR beta chain sequences. In a later analysis, TCR nucleotide sequences were compared against IMGT/GENE-DB human TR gene sequences so that V and J genes could be assigned. A later analysis assigned CDR3 sequences and most-parsimonious VDJ recombination scenarios with the TCRdist pipeline. In a later analysis, each TCR beta chain was defined by its CDR3 amino acid sequence together with its V-gene family, and reads lacking a unique V-gene family were excluded. To address suspected cross-contamination and a sequencing artifact, a later analysis removed several hundred highly shared, low-generation-probability nucleotide sequences. For each public chain, a later analysis derived a clonal expansion index from normalized ranks of inferred template counts within each repertoire. In a later analysis, generation probabilities were computed using a VDJ recombination model fitted to out-of-frame rearrangements, and the results were checked against IGoR. Hypergeometric tests were used in a later analysis to score TCR-TCR, TCR-HLA and TCR-CMV co-occurrence, with a repertoire-size bias correction applied to the TCR pairs. A later analysis estimated false discovery rates by permuting HLA or CMV assignments 20 times. In a later analysis, co-occurring TCRs were grouped using DBSCAN, with TCRdist sequence similarity added in when clustering inside HLA-allele-positive subsets. Co-occurrence clustering excluded repertoires with fewer than 30,000 or more than 120,000 public chains, plus five with anomalous nucleotide sharing. TCRdb limited this immuneACCESS table to in-frame rearrangements with V and J called. A share of clones is missing; checked studies link under half to unresolved V genes, and the rest is unexplained. V, J and clone size reflect that table, while D and trimming were determined from the DNA. The sample records 150,000 to 200,000 clones, over 70% of which are singletons. 2.9% of the sample is taken by the ten largest.

The germline V gene (reference sequence) supplies CDR1 MNHEY and CDR2 SMNVEV. From the cysteine up to the phenylalanine, the CDR3 has a length of 15 residues. Only CDR3 DNA is held: 45 bases, read in frame from base 1. The study at large found these results: The authors suggested that the approach could potentially be extended to other disease states and immunological phenotypes. CMV serostatus was the only immune exposure information available for the cohort. Roughly uniform sequencing depth across donors was assumed in presence/absence analyses, although this assumption may not hold. The cohort was sequenced for TCR beta chains only, and without alpha or paired-chain data the features that could be detected were limited. Because HLA typing was missing for some donors at each locus, association tests included only the typed subset. Most TCR sequences were seen in very few donors, while some public TCRs were found in many individuals. The study gave a list of about 150 TCR beta chains associated with cytomegalovirus. A few of the identified cytomegalovirus-associated TCR beta chains were confirmed in vitro to be specific for cytomegalovirus antigens. An earlier analysis of some 560 of the donors showed that most TCR beta V segments appeared in productive rearrangements either about 87% or about 30% of the time, which broadly matched IMGT annotations. In a later genetic analysis, a missense DCLRE1C variant was associated with V-gene and J-gene trimming of TCR beta chains, and the association was replicated in an independent cohort. Most CMV-associated TCR beta chains appeared to be HLA-restricted in a later analysis, and the HLA associations seemed to be driven largely by CMV exposure. At a false discovery rate of 0.05, a later analysis linked some 17,000 TCR beta sequences to specific HLA alleles. The sequencing pipeline was judged likely to have produced a cluster of highly shared sequence variants as a technical artifact. Compared with equally common non-associated chains, HLA-associated TCR beta chains in a later analysis were more clonally expanded and had lower generation probabilities. Some IMGT-functional V segments, including TRBV6-2 and TRBV6-3, could not be told apart with the 87-base-pair reads, so those segments were excluded. Strong co-occurrence of HLA alleles, especially DR and DQ, made assigning TCR associations to individual alleles difficult. In a later genetic analysis, fewer N-insertions in productive TCRs were reported among donors in an Asian-associated ancestry cluster than the roughly 710-donor mean. Cytomegalovirus status was reported to be diagnosed by the classifier with high specificity and sensitivity in both the original and validation cohorts. In a later analysis, TCR association rates were found to vary across HLA loci, with the most associated TCRs seen for DRB1 alleles and the fewest for HLA-C alleles. Linkage disequilibrium might explain the correlated functional status among segregating V segments, but an unknown experimental factor could not be ruled out. A further reported finding was that TCR beta sequences accurately predicted the HLA-A and HLA-B alleles for most subjects in the first cohort. Fewer than 20 rarely observed V segments, including chromosome 9 orphons, were excluded from the earlier analysis of several hundred of the donors because counts were too low. According to a later analysis, parvovirus B19, influenza, CMV and Epstein-Barr virus appeared linked to several top co-occurrence clusters.

In total, 666 healthy bone marrow donors made up the cohort. All cohort members were sampled while nominally healthy, although unrecorded immune exposures were likely present. The donor tested CMV seronegative and was one of the 352 seronegative cohort members. Each donor provided a peripheral blood sample, and peripheral blood mononuclear cells were used for TCR beta sequencing. The Qiagen DNeasy Blood Extraction Kit was used to extract genomic DNA from the blood cell samples. The V and J segments used are TRBV27 and TRBJ1-5; 5 matching bases give a weak D call of TRBD1. Input material: PBMCs. This sequence originates from a male donor in good health and CMV-seronegative. The CDR3 has the sequence CASSPQGAANQPQHF. The nucleotide sequence is TGCGCCAGCAGCCCACAAGGGGCTGCGAATCAGCCCCAGCATTTT.